The clone carrying this TCR beta chain occurred a few times. Its antigen is not identified. MiXCR was run by TCRdb on the 5' RACE reads, yielding one entry per CDR3 protein. The repertoire holds approximately 260,000 distinct CDR3 sequences, with around 8% as singletons. In germline, CDR1 is MNHEY, CDR2 SMNVEV (reference sequence). The CDR3 is 13 amino acids. The V end lost 7 bases, the J end lost 2 bases, and 11 bases lay between the germline ends. The sample is drawn from a study of identical twins. The study, taken as a whole, reports: Cross-sectional statistical analysis, not tracking of the same donors, underpinned the conclusions.

This sample was also put to use in a study of yellow fever vaccine responses in identical twins.

The source material was CD8+ T cells sorted from blood. This chain uses TRBV27 with TRBJ1-2; no firm D call. The sequence came from a woman aged 18-30 years in good health. DNA of the CDR3: TGTGCCAGCATGGGCCCGGGGAACTATGGCTACACCTTC. Protein: CASMGPGNYGYTF.